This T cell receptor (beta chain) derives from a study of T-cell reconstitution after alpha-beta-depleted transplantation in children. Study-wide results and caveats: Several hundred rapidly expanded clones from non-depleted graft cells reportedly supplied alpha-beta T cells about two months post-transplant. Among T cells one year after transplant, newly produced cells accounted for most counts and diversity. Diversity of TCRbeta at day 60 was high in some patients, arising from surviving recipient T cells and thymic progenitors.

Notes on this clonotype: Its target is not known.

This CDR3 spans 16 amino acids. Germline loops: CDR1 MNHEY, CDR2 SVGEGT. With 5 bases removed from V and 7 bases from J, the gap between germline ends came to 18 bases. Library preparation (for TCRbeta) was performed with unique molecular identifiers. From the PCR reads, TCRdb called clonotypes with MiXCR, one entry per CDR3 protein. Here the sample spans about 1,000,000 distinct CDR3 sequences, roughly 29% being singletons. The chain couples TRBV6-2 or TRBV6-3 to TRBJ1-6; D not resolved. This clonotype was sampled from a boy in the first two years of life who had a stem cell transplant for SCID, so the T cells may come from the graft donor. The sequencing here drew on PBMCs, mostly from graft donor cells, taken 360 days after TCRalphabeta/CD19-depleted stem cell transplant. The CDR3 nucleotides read TGTGCCAGCAGTCCCAAGGTCCTCATCGGGAATTCACCCCTCCACTTT. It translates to CASSPKVLIGNSPLHF.